This T cell receptor (beta chain) appears in the sequencing data of a study of T cell changes during pregnancy in multiple sclerosis (dated by TCRdb to between 2017 and 2020). For context, the study as a whole: Changes in the T cell repertoire over the course of pregnancy were examined in this study in women with multiple sclerosis.

V and J are truncated by 8 bases and 4 bases respectively, leaving an intervening sequence of 17 bases. The CDR3 sequence holds 14 residues, the cysteine and phenylalanine included. Here the CDR3 DNA is all that survives: 42 bases in frame from base 1. The CDR1 and CDR2 encoded by the germline V gene are MGHDK and SYGVNS. Libraries were prepared through the immunoSEQ multiplex PCR assay. TCRdb retrieved this table from immuneACCESS and kept in-frame rearrangements only. Not all clones are present; in checked studies, unresolved V genes account for under half, and no reason is known for the remainder. Recorded for this sample are about 38,000 clones; around 90% of them occurred a single time. Jointly, the top ten make up 5% to 6.5% of the sample. The sample holds a few counts of this clone. Its cognate antigen has yet to be identified. One base away there is no much larger clone; base qualities are not given.

Recombination connected TRBV25-1 to TRBJ1-1; TRBD1 is perhaps the D gene, given 6 matching bases. Sequencing was performed on CD8+ T cells from peripheral blood mononuclear cells, taken in the third trimester of pregnancy. This TCR was recovered from a female donor with multiple sclerosis, enrolled in a pregnancy study. The base sequence is TGTGCCAGCCCGAGGGGGGGGCAGAGCACTGAAGCTTTCTTT. Translated, this gives CASPRGGQSTEAFF.